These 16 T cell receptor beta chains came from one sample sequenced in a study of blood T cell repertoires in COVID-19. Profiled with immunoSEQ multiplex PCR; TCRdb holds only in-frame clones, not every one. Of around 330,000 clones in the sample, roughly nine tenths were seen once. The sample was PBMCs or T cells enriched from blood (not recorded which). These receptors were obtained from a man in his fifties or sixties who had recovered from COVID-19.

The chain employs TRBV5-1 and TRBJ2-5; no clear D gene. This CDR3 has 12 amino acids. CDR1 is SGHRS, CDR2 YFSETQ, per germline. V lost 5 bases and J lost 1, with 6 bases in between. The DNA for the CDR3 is TGCGCCAGCAGGACGGGCCAAGAGACCCAGTACTTC. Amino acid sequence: CASRTGQETQYF.

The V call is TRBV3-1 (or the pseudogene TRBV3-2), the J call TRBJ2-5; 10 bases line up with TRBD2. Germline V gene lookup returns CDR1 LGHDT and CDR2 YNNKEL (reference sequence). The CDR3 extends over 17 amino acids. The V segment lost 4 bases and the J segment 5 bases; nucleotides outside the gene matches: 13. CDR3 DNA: TGTGCCAGCAGCCCCCAAGGGGGGCCAGCGGGGGGGGAGACCCAGTACTTC. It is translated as CASSPQGGPAGGETQYF.

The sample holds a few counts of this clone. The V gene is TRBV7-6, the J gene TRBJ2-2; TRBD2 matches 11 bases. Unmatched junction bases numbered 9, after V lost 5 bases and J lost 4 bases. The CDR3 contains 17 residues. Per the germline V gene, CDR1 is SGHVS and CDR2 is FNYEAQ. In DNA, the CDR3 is TGTGCCAGCAGCGACTACCGACTAGCGGGAATCACCGGGGAGCTGTTTTTT. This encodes CASSDYRLAGITGELFF.

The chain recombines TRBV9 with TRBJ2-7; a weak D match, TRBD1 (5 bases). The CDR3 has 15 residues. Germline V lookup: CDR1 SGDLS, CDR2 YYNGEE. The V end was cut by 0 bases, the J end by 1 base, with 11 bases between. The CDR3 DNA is TGTGCCAGCAGCGTAGGGGGCGCAGAATCCTACGAGCAGTACTTC. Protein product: CASSVGGAESYEQYF.

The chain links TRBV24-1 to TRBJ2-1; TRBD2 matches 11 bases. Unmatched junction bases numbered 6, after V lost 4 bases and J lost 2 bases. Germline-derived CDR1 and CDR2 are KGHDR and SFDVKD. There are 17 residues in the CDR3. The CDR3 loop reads CATSDPTSGSPYNEQFF. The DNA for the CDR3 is TGTGCCACCAGTGACCCCACTAGCGGGAGCCCCTACAATGAGCAGTTCTTC.

CDR3 nucleotides: TGTGCCAGCAGCAAAGTTGCGGCGGAGGGGATAGGAAAACTGTTTTTT. This gives the protein CASSKVAAEGIGKLFF. This chain uses TRBV21-1 with TRBJ1-4. TRBV21-1 is termed a pseudogene. This CDR3 contains 16 residues.

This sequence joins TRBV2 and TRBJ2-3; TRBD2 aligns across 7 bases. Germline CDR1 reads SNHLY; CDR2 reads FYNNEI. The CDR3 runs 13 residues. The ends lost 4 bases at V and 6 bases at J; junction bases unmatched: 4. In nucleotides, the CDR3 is TGTGCCAGCAGTGGGGAGGGCCGGGATACGCAGTATTTT. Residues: CASSGEGRDTQYF.

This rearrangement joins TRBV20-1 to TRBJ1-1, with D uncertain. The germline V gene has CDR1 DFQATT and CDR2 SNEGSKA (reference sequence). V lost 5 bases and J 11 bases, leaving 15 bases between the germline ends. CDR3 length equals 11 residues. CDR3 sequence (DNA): TGCAGTGCTCATTATAACCTATATGCTTTCTTT. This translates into CSAHYNLYAFF.

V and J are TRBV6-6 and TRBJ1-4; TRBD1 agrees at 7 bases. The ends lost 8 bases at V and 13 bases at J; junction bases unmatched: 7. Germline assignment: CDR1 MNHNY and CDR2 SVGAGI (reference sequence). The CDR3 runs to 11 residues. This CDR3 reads CASGEGAGLFF. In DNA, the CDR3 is TGTGCCAGCGGAGAGGGGGCAGGACTGTTTTTT.

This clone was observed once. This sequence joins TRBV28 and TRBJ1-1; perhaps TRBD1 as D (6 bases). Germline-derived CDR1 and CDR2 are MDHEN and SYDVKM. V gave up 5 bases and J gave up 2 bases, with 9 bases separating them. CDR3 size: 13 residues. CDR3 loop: CASSRGGNTEAFF. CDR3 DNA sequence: TGTGCCAGCAGTCGCGGGGGCAACACTGAAGCTTTCTTT.

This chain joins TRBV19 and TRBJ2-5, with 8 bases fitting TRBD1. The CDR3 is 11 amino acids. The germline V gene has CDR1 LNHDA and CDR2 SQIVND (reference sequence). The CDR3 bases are TGTGGGACAGGGAACCAAGAGACCCAGTACTTC. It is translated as CGTGNQETQYF.

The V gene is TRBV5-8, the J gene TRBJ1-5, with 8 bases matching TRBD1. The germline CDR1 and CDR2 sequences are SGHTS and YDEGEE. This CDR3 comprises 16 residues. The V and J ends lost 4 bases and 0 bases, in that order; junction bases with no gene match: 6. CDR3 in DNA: TGTGCCAGCAGCCGAGGACAGGGAAATAGCAATCAGCCCCAGCATTTT. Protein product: CASSRGQGNSNQPQHF.

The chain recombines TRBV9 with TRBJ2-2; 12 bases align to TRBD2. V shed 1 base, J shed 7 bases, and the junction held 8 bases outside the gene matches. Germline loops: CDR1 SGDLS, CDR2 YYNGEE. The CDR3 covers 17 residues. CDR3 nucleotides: TGTGCCAGCAGCGTAAGCCTAGCGGGAGGGCCTGGCGGGGAGCTGTTTTTT. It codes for CASSVSLAGGPGGELFF.

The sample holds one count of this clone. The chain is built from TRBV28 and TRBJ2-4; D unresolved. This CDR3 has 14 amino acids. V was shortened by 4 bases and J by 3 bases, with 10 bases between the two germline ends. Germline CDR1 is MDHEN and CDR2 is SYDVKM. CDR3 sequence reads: CASSSSGLKNIQYF. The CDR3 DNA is TGTGCCAGCAGTTCGTCTGGCCTCAAAAACATTCAGTACTTC. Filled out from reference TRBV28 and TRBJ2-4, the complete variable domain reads DVKVTQSSRYLVKRTGEKVFLECVQDMDHENMFWYRQDPGLGLRLIYFSYDVKMKEKGDIPEGYSVSREKKERFSLILESASTNQTSMYLCASSSSGLKNIQYFGAGTRLSVL.

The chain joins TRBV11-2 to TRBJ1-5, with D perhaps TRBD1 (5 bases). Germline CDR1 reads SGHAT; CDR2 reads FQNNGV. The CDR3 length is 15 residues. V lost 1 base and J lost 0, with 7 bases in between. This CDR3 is CASSLAGSSNQPQHF. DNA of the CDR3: TGTGCCAGCAGCTTAGCAGGGTCTAGCAATCAGCCCCAGCATTTT.

The CDR3 here is CASSKVWPQNYGYTF. The CDR3 DNA is TGTGCCAGCAGCAAAGTATGGCCACAAAACTATGGCTACACCTTC. The chain employs TRBV21-1 and TRBJ1-2; the listed D gene, TRBD1, was not tested against the DNA. TRBV21-1 constitutes a pseudogene. CDR3 length: 15 residues.